This T cell receptor beta chain was profiled in a study of cytomegalovirus exposure and HLA in healthy donors. Whole-study results and caveats: Earlier analysis yielded a pattern in which most TCR beta V segments were productive about 90% or about 30% of the time. Most likely, a cluster of highly shared sequence variants arose as a sequencing artifact. Later on, a genetic analysis was performed. It linked a missense variant in DCLRE1C with V- and J-gene trimming of TCR beta.

Of note for this clone: Its target is not known.

V shed 2 bases and J 7 bases; nucleotides not matched to a gene: 4. Germline V gene lookup returns CDR1 LNHDA and CDR2 SQIVND (reference sequence). This CDR3 has 14 amino acids. In the PCR, 60 Vbeta and 13 Jbeta primers were used. The repertoire was sequenced with immunoSEQ multiplex PCR; TCRdb's copy has only in-frame clones and lacks some. Of approximately 100,000 clones in the sample, 60% to 80% were seen once. The rearrangement uses TRBV19 and TRBJ1-3; 8 bases map to TRBD1. Sequenced material: PBMCs. This clonotype was sampled from a man aged 50-60 years in good health and CMV-seropositive. CDR3 DNA sequence: TGTGCCAGTAGTATACAGGGGGCATCGAACACCATATATTTT. Its protein is CASSIQGASNTIYF. The full variable domain, in which reference TRBV19 and TRBJ1-3 provide the parts outside the CDR3, is DGGITQSPKYLFRKEGQNVTLSCEQNLNHDAMYWYRQDPGQGLRLIYYSQIVNDFQKGDIAEGYSVSREKKESFPLTVTSAQKNPTAFYLCASSIQGASNTIYFGEGSWLTVV.